This is a list of T cell receptor beta chains from one sample in a study of OX40 agonist ivuxolimab in advanced cancers. TCRdb's table, derived via immunoSEQ multiplex PCR, lists solely in-frame clones and lacks some. The sample holds under 85,000 clones; about 88% are singletons and the top ten take roughly 4%. The specimen was CD4+ or CD8+ T cells sorted from blood, collected in a trial of the OX40 agonist ivuxolimab. All receptors come from an adult with an advanced solid tumor such as melanoma, head and neck, liver or kidney cancer. The conserved cysteine and the conserved F or W are not part of the CDR3 here. Each record gives: D gene, V gene, J gene, CDR3 protein. The D gene is left open where the match is weak.

D gene: TRBD1
V gene: TRBV25-1
J gene: TRBJ1-4
CDR3 protein: ASSEPGQNEKLF

D gene: NA
V gene: TRBV4-2
J gene: TRBJ2-7
CDR3 protein: ASSQDGGTYEQY

D gene: TRBD2
V gene: TRBV27
J gene: TRBJ2-3
CDR3 protein: ASSLVSGSITDTQY

D gene: NA
V gene: TRBV5-1
J gene: TRBJ2-7
CDR3 protein: ASSLVPGDSGEQY

D gene: TRBD2
V gene: TRBV7-3
J gene: TRBJ2-3
CDR3 protein: ASSPYTSGSTDTQY

D gene: NA
V gene: TRBV21-1
J gene: NA
CDR3 protein: ASSQYNLAGALRSSYEQY

D gene: NA
V gene: TRBV18
J gene: TRBJ2-5
CDR3 protein: ASSRAQETQY

D gene: TRBD1
V gene: TRBV14
J gene: TRBJ1-2
CDR3 protein: ASSQDGQGLLGYT

D gene: NA
V gene: TRBV7-8
J gene: TRBJ2-7
CDR3 protein: ASSLVSAGAYEQY

D gene: TRBD2
V gene: TRBV5-4
J gene: TRBJ2-1
CDR3 protein: ASSSRLAGPYNEQF

D gene: NA
V gene: TRBV11-3
J gene: TRBJ2-3
CDR3 protein: ASTERSRAQY

D gene: TRBD1
V gene: TRBV29-1
J gene: TRBJ2-3
CDR3 protein: SVERDRRTDTQY

D gene: TRBD1
V gene: TRBV6-6
J gene: TRBJ1-5
CDR3 protein: ASRRGTGGGQPQH

D gene: NA
V gene: TRBV6-5
J gene: TRBJ1-4
CDR3 protein: ASSWRGEEKLF

D gene: NA
V gene: TRBV18
J gene: TRBJ2-7
CDR3 protein: ASSPLPSHSYEQY

D gene: TRBD2
V gene: TRBV5-1
J gene: TRBJ2-1
CDR3 protein: ASSLTLAANEQF

D gene: TRBD1
V gene: TRBV28
J gene: TRBJ2-2
CDR3 protein: ASSLSDRATGELF

D gene: NA
V gene: TRBV5-4
J gene: TRBJ2-1
CDR3 protein: ASSLPSRSSYNEQF

D gene: NA
V gene: TRBV28
J gene: TRBJ1-2
CDR3 protein: ASSLFGENYGYT

D gene: TRBD1
V gene: TRBV6-1
J gene: TRBJ1-5
CDR3 protein: ASNQGAWQPQH

D gene: TRBD1
V gene: TRBV7-8
J gene: TRBJ1-4
CDR3 protein: ASSLGVQGREKLF

D gene: TRBD1
V gene: TRBV19
J gene: TRBJ1-5
CDR3 protein: ASNNRGNYNQPQH

D gene: NA
V gene: TRBV29-1
J gene: TRBJ1-3
CDR3 protein: SAEQSSGNTIY

D gene: NA
V gene: TRBV5-1
J gene: TRBJ1-1
CDR3 protein: ASSAGETEAF

D gene: NA
V gene: TRBV15
J gene: TRBJ1-3
CDR3 protein: ATSSGGAASGNTIY

D gene: NA
V gene: TRBV5-4
J gene: TRBJ1-2
CDR3 protein: ASSAGPYGYT

D gene: NA
V gene: TRBV2
J gene: TRBJ2-1
CDR3 protein: ASRSITGEQF

D gene: NA
V gene: TRBV16
J gene: TRBJ2-1
CDR3 protein: ASSPRQVAGSYNEQF

D gene: NA
V gene: TRBV5-5
J gene: TRBJ1-1
CDR3 protein: ASSLVSVFEAF

D gene: TRBD1
V gene: TRBV5-4
J gene: TRBJ2-5
CDR3 protein: ASREDRGMTETQY

D gene: TRBD1
V gene: TRBV5-1
J gene: TRBJ2-1
CDR3 protein: ASSPEGAWGDEQF

D gene: NA
V gene: TRBV4-1
J gene: TRBJ2-5
CDR3 protein: ASSQDQREPRGTQY

D gene: TRBD1
V gene: TRBV7-8
J gene: TRBJ2-7
CDR3 protein: ASSPGTGWSEQY

D gene: TRBD2
V gene: TRBV19
J gene: TRBJ2-5
CDR3 protein: ASSRASGQETQY

D gene: NA
V gene: TRBV19
J gene: TRBJ1-4
CDR3 protein: ASSILAGVGEKLF

D gene: NA
V gene: TRBV2
J gene: TRBJ2-2
CDR3 protein: ASSEAPASNTGELF

D gene: NA
V gene: TRBV6-5
J gene: TRBJ2-3
CDR3 protein: ASGLPAATQY

D gene: TRBD2
V gene: TRBV9
J gene: TRBJ2-1
CDR3 protein: ASSVGLAGAMVEQF

D gene: NA
V gene: TRBV5-1
J gene: TRBJ2-7
CDR3 protein: ASSPYSPKTPYEQY

D gene: TRBD1
V gene: TRBV6-1
J gene: TRBJ1-1
CDR3 protein: VADRGPNTEAF

D gene: TRBD1
V gene: TRBV27
J gene: TRBJ1-6
CDR3 protein: ASSTNRGNSPLH

D gene: TRBD2
V gene: TRBV27
J gene: TRBJ2-1
CDR3 protein: ASSFSGRVQGSYNEQF